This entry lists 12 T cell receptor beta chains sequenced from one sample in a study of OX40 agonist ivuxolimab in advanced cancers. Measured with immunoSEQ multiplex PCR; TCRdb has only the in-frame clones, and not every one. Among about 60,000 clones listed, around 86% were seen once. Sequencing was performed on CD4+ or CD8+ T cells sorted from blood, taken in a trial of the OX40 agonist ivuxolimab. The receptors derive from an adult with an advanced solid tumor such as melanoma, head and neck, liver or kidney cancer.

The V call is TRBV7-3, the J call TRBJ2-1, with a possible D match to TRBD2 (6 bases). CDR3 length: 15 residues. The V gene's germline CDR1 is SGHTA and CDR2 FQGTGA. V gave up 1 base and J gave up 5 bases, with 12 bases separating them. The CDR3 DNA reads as TGTGCCAGCAGCTTAATGAGTGGGGGGAACAATGAGCAGTTCTTC. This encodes CASSLMSGGNNEQFF.

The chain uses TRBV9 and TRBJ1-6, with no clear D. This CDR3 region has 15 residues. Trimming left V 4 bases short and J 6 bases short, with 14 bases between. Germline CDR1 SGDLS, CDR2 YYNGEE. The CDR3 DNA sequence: TGTGCCAGCAGCCCGCGTTGGCGCCCTAATTCACCCCTCCACTTT. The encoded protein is CASSPRWRPNSPLHF.

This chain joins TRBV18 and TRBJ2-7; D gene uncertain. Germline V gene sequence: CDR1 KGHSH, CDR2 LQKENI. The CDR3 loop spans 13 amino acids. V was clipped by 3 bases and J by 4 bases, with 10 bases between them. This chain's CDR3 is CASSPVGLYEQYF. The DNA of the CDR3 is TGTGCCAGCTCACCGGTGGGGTTATACGAGCAGTACTTC.

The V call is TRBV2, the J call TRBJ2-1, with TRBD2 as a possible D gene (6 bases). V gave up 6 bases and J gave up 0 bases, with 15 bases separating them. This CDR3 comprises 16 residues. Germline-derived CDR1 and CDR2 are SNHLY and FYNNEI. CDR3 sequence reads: CASRDRDSPSYNEQFF. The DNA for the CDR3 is TGTGCCAGCAGGGACCGGGACTCACCCTCCTACAATGAGCAGTTCTTC.

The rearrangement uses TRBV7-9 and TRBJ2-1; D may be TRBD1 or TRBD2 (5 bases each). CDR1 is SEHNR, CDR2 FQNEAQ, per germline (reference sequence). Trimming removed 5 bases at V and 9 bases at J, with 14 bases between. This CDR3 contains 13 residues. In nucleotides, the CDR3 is TGTGCCAGCAGCCCCCCGGGGCGGAGTGAGCAGTTCTTC. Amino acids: CASSPPGRSEQFF.

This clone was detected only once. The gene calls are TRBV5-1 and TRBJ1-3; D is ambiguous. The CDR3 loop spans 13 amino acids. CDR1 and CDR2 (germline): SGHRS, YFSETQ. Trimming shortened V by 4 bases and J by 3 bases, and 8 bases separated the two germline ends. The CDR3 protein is CASSPEYGNTIYF. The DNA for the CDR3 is TGCGCCAGCAGCCCGGAATATGGAAACACCATATATTTT.

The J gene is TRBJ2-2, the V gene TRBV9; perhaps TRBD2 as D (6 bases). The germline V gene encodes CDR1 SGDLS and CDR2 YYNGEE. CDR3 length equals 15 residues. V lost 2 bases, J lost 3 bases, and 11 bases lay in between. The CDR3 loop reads CASSVGRPDTGELFF. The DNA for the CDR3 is TGTGCCAGCAGCGTCGGGAGACCCGACACCGGGGAGCTGTTTTTT.

The CDR3 region is CASSVGSSYEQYF. DNA of the CDR3: TGTGCCAGCAGCGTAGGTAGCTCTTACGAGCAGTACTTC. V gene TRBV9 combines with J gene TRBJ2-7, with no clear D. Trimming left V 0 bases short and J 4 bases short, with 8 bases between. Germline CDR1 reads SGDLS; CDR2 reads YYNGEE. This CDR3 comprises 13 residues.

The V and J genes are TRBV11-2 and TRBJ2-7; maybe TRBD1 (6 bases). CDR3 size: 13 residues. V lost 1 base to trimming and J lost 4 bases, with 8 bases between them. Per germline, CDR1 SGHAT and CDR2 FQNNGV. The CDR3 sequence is CASSLGGLYEQYF. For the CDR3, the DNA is TGTGCCAGCAGCTTAGGGGGGCTGTACGAGCAGTACTTC.

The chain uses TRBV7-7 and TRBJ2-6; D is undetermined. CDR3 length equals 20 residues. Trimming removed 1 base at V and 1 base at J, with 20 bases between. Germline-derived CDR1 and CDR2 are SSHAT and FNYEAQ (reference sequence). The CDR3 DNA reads TGTGCCAGCAGCTTAGGGCGTATCGGTTTAGGAGTTTCTGGGGCCAACGTCCTGACTTTC. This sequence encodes CASSLGRIGLGVSGANVLTF.

This chain's CDR3 is CASSPQNNYGYTF. The CDR3 DNA follows: TGTGCCAGTAGTCCACAGAATAACTATGGCTACACCTTC. V gene TRBV19 combines with J gene TRBJ1-2; D is ambiguous. The V gene's germline CDR1 is LNHDA and CDR2 SQIVND (reference sequence). Trimming took 5 bases from V and 1 from J, leaving 8 bases between them. The CDR3 has 13 amino acids.

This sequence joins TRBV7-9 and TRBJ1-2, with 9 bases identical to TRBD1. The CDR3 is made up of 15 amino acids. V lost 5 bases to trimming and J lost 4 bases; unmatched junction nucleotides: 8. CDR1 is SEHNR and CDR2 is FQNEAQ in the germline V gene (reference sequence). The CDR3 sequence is CASSPPTGGPYGYTF. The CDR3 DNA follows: TGTGCCAGCAGCCCACCGACAGGGGGTCCCTATGGCTACACCTTC.